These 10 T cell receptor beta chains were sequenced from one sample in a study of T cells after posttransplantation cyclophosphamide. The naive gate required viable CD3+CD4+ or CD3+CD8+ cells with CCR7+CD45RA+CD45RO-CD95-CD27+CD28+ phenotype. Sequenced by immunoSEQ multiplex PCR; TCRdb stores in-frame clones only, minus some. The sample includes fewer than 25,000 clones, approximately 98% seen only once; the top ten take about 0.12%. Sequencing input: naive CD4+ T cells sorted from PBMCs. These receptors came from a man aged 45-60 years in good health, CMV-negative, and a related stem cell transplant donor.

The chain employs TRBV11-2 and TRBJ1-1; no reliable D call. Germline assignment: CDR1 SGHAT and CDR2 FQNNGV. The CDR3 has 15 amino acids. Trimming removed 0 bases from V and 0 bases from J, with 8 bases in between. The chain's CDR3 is CASSLEPRVNTEAFF. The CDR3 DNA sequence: TGTGCCAGCAGCTTAGAGCCTCGCGTGAACACTGAAGCTTTCTTT. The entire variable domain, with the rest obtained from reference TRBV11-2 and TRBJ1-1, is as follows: EAGVAQSPRYKIIEKRQSVAFWCNPISGHATLYWYQQILGQGPKLLIQFQNNGVVDDSQLPKDRFSAERLKGVDSTLKIQPAKLEDSAVYLCASSLEPRVNTEAFFGQGTRLTVV.

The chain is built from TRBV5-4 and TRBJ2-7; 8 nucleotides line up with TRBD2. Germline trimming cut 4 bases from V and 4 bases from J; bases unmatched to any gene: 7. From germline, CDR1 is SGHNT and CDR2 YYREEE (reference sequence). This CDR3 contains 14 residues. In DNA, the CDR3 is TGTGCCAGCAGCCCCACGGGCGGGAGGTACGAGCAGTACTTC. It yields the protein CASSPTGGRYEQYF.

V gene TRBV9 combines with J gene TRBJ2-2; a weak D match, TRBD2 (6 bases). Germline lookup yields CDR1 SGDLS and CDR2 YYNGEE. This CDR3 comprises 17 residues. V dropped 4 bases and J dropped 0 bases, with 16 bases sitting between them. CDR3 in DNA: TGTGCCAGCAGCAAAGAACTAGCCAACGCGAACACCGGGGAGCTGTTTTTT. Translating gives CASSKELANANTGELFF.

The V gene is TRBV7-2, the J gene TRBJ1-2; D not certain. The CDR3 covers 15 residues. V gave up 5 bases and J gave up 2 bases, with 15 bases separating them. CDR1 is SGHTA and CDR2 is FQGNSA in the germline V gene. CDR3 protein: CASSPRGGRNYGYTF. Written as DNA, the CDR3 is TGTGCCAGCAGCCCCCGAGGAGGGAGGAACTATGGCTACACCTTC. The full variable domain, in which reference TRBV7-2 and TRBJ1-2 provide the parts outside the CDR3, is GAGVSQSPSNKVTEKGKDVELRCDPISGHTALYWYRQSLGQGLEFLIYFQGNSAPDKSGLPSDRFSAERTGGSVSTLTIQRTQQEDSAVYLCASSPRGGRNYGYTFGSGTRLTVV.

DNA of the CDR3: TGTGCCAGCAGCGTTGGGGGGTACAGCAATCAGCCCCAGCATTTT. The encoded protein is CASSVGGYSNQPQHF. This rearrangement joins TRBV9 to TRBJ1-5, with D tentatively TRBD1 (5 bases). The CDR3 contains 15 residues. Germline CDR1 reads SGDLS; CDR2 reads YYNGEE. The V end lost 2 bases, the J end lost 1 base, and 10 bases lay between the germline ends.

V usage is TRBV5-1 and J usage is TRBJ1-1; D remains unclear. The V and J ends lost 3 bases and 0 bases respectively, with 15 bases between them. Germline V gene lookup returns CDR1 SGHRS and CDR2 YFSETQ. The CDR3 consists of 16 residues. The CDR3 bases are TGCGCCAGCAGCTCTGCAGGCAGTTCCATGAACACTGAAGCTTTCTTT. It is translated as CASSSAGSSMNTEAFF.

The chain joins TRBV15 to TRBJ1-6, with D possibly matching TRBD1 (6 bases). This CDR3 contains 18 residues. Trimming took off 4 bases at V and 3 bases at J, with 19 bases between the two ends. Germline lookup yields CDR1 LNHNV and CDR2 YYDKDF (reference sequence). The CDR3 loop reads CATSKDGTGRFYNSPLHF. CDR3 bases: TGTGCCACCAGCAAAGACGGCACAGGGAGATTCTATAATTCACCCCTCCACTTT.

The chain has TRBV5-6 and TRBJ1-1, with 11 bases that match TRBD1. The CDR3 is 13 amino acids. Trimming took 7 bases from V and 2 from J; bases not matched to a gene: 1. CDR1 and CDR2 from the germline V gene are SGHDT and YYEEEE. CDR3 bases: TGTGCCAGCGGACAGGGGGCTAACACTGAAGCTTTCTTT. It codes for CASGQGANTEAFF. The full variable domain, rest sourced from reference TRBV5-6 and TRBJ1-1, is DAGVTQSPTHLIKTRGQQVTLRCSPKSGHDTVSWYQQALGQGPQFIFQYYEEEERQRGNFPDRFSGHQFPNYSSELNVNALLLGDSALYLCASGQGANTEAFFGQGTRLTVV.

The CDR3 is CASIPFGGTYYGYTF. CDR3 sequence (DNA): TGTGCCAGTATTCCTTTTGGGGGGACGTACTATGGCTACACCTTC. This chain links TRBV19 with TRBJ1-2, with D perhaps TRBD1 (5 bases). Germline lookup yields CDR1 LNHDA and CDR2 SQIVND (reference sequence). V lost 7 bases, J lost 3 bases, and 18 bases lay in between. The CDR3 is made up of 15 amino acids.

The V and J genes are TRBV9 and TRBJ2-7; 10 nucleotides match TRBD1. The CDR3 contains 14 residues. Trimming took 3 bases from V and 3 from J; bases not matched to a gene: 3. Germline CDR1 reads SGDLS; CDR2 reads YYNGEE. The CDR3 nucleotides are TGTGCCAGCAGCGGGGGACAGGGGAACTACGAGCAGTACTTC. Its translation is CASSGGQGNYEQYF. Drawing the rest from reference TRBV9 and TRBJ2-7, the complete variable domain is DSGVTQTPKHLITATGQRVTLRCSPRSGDLSVYWYQQSLDQGLQFLIQYYNGEERAKGNILERFSAQQFPDLHSELNLSSLELGDSALYFCASSGGQGNYEQYFGPGTRLTVT.